One and the same sample provided the 2 T cell receptor beta chains below, sequenced in a study of human T cells and chemical hapten exposure (dated by TCRdb to the early 2020s). Libraries were prepared through 5' RACE. The sample was run on an Illumina MiSeq. TCRdb applied fastp at Q25 and MiXCR to the public reads, then kept only in-frame beta chains. Rows with a matching CDR3 protein are joined into one entry that keeps the most common DNA and genes. This sample comprises over 70,000 distinct CDR3 sequences, approximately 15% of them detected only once. 6.5% to 7% of the sample comes from the top ten. Total RNA was extracted from unfractionated whole blood collected in Tempus Blood RNA tubes. These receptors were collected from a female donor in good health.

V gene TRBV3-1 combines with J gene TRBJ2-7; D could derive from TRBD1 or TRBD2 (6 bases each). The CDR3 is made up of 14 amino acids. With 4 bases removed from V and 5 bases from J, the gap between germline ends came to 15 bases. Germline V gene lookup returns CDR1 LGHDT and CDR2 YNNKEL (reference sequence). CDR3 loop: CASSPGAGGHEQYF. CDR3 in DNA: TGTGCCAGCAGCCCAGGAGCCGGGGGCCACGAGCAGTACTTC.

Only a few counts were recorded for this clonotype. The rearrangement joins TRBV6-5 to TRBJ1-5; D perhaps matches TRBD1 (5 bases). The CDR3 runs to 14 residues. From germline, CDR1 is MNHEY and CDR2 SVGAGI. Trimming pared 1 base from V and 6 bases from J, leaving 10 bases between. CDR3 nucleotide sequence: TGTGCCAGCAGTTACTTCAGGGTGGGTCAGCCCCAGCATTTT. It encodes CASSYFRVGQPQHF.